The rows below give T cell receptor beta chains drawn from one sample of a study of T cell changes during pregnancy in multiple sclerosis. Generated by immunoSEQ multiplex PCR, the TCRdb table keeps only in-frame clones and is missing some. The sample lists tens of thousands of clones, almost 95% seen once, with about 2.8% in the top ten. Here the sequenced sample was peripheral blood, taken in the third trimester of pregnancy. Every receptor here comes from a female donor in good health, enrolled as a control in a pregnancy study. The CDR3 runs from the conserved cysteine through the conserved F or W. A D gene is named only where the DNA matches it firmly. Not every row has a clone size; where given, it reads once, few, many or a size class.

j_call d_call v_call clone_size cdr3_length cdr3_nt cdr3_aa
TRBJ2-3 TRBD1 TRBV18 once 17 TGTGCCAGCTCACCACTTCCCCCACAGGGGGCTACAGATACGCAGTATTTT CASSPLPPQGATDTQYF
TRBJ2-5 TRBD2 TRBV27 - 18 TGTGCCAGCAGCCCCGGACTAGCGGGAGCGGGAGGGCAAGAGACCCAGTACTTC CASSPGLAGAGGQETQYF
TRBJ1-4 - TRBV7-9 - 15 TGTGCCAGCAGCTTAGAGACAGGTACTAATGAAAAACTGTTTTTT CASSLETGTNEKLFF
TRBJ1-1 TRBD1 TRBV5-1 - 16 TGCGCCAGCAGCTGGGGGACAGGGCCCTTGAACACTGAAGCTTTCTTT CASSWGTGPLNTEAFF
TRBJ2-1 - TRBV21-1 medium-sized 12 TGTGCCAGCAGCAGAATCTTAGGGGGAATGCTCTTC CASSRILGGMLF
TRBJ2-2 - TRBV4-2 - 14 TGTGCCAGCAGCCCCCAGCGGGACACCGGGGAGCTGTTTTTT CASSPQRDTGELFF
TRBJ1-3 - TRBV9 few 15 TGTGCCAGCAGTGAGGGCGGGCATTATGGAAACACCATATATTTT CASSEGGHYGNTIYF
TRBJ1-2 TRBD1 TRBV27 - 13 TGTGCCAGCAGTTTATTCAGGGGGCATGGCTACACCTTC CASSLFRGHGYTF
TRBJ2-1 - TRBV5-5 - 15 TGTGCCAGCAGCTCCGGACAGAACTCCTACAATGAGCAGTTCTTC CASSSGQNSYNEQFF
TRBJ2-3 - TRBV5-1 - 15 TGCGCCAGCAGCGAGGGCCCCAGCAACCGGGATACGCAGTATTTT CASSEGPSNRDTQYF
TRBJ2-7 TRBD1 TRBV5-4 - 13 TGTGCCAGCGGGACAGGGGTATTCGACGAGCAGTACTTC CASGTGVFDEQYF
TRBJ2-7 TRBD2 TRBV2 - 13 TGTGCCAGCGGCCGGCTAGCGGGAGTTGAGCAGTACTTC CASGRLAGVEQYF
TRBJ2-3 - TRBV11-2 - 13 TGTGCCAGCAGCTGGGACAATACAGATACGCAGTATTTT CASSWDNTDTQYF
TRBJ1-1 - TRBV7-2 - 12 TGTGCCAGCAGCCCCCTAGTCACTGAAGCTTTCTTT CASSPLVTEAFF
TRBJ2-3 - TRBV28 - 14 TGTGCCAGCAGTTTTATCCAAGGGGGATATACGCAGTATTTT CASSFIQGGYTQYF
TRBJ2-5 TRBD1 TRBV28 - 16 TGTGCCAGCAGTTTCCCCCCACAGGGGGCAATGGAGACCCAGTACTTC CASSFPPQGAMETQYF
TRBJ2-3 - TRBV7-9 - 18 TGTGCCAGCAGCCAGGGGGCTAGCGGGATGTTCCGCACAGATACGCAGTATTTT CASSQGASGMFRTDTQYF
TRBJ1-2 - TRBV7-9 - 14 TGTGCCAGCAGCCCCTCGACAGGAGTCTATGGCTACACCTTC CASSPSTGVYGYTF
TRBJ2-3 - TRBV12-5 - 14 TGTGCTAGTGGTTTGGGACCCTCAGGGAATACGCAGTATTTT CASGLGPSGNTQYF
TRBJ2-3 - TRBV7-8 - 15 TGTGCCACCCGCGGGGAGCTAGCCCAAGCAGATACGCAGTATTTT CATRGELAQADTQYF
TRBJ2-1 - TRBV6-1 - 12 TGTGCCAGCAGGGACACGGCCAATGAGCAGTTCTTC CASRDTANEQFF
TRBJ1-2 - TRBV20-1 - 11 TGCAGTGCGAGTCAGGGTCGCGGCTACACCTTC CSASQGRGYTF
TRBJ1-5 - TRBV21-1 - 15 TGTGCCAGCAGCAAACGGCGGGGGGCGGGCCAGCCCCAGCATTTT CASSKRRGAGQPQHF
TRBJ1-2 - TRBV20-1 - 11 TGCAGTGCGGCCGGGGTCTATGGCTACACCTTC CSAAGVYGYTF
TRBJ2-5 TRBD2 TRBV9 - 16 TGTGCCAGCAGCGTAGATGACGCGGGAGGGCAAGAGACCCAGTACTTC CASSVDDAGGQETQYF
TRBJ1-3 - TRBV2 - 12 TGTGCCAGCAGTGAATACTCTAACACCATATATTTT CASSEYSNTIYF
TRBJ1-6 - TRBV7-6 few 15 TGTGCCAGCAGCTTCAGCAGCGGTGGGCGCTCGGCCCTCCACTTT CASSFSSGGRSALHF
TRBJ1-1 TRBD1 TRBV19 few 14 TGTGCCAGTCGCCGTAGAGACAGGGCCACTGAAGCTTTCTTT CASRRRDRATEAFF
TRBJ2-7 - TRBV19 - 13 TGTGCCAGTAGAGATCATAGCTCCTACGAGCAGTACTTC CASRDHSSYEQYF
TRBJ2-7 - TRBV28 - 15 TGTGCCAGCAGTTTGCCCTCTCCTCAGGACTACGAGCAGTACTTC CASSLPSPQDYEQYF
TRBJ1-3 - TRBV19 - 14 TGTGCCAGTAAGGGGGACGTCTCTGGAAACACCATATATTTT CASKGDVSGNTIYF
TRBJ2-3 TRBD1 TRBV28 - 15 TGTGCCAGCAGTTCACCGGACAGGGCGGCAGATACGCAGTATTTT CASSSPDRAADTQYF
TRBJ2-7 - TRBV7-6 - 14 TGTGCCAGCAGCGCCGGGACTGATTCCTACGAGCAGTACTTC CASSAGTDSYEQYF
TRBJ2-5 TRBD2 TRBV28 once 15 TGTGCCAGCAGTTTGCGGCGGGAGGGCCTGGAGACCCAGTACTTC CASSLRREGLETQYF
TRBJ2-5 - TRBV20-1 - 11 TGCAGTGCTGACACCCAGGAGACCCAGTACTTC CSADTQETQYF
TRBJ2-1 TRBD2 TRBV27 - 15 TGTGCCAGCAGTGGCCGGGAGGGGGTGATCTATGAGCAGTTCTTC CASSGREGVIYEQFF
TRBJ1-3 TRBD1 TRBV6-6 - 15 TGTGCCAGCAGACCAGGGGACAGGGATGGAAACACCATATATTTT CASRPGDRDGNTIYF
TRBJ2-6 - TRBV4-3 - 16 TGCGCCAGCAGCCAAGATAAACAGGCTGGGGCCAACGTCCTGACTTTC CASSQDKQAGANVLTF
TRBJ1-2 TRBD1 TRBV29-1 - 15 TGCAGCGCCGACAGGGACTCAGGGGGCAGCTATGGCTACACCTTC CSADRDSGGSYGYTF
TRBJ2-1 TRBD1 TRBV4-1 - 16 TGCGCCAGCAGCCTCGGACTGGGTGACAGGGGCAATGAGCAGTTCTTC CASSLGLGDRGNEQFF
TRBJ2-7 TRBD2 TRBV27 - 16 TGTGCCAGCAGCCGCCGGACTAGCGGGGGTTTCTACGAGCAGTACTTC CASSRRTSGGFYEQYF
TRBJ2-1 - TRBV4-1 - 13 TGCGCCAGCAGCCCCATGGGACTTCTTGAGCAGTTCTTC CASSPMGLLEQFF